The table lists the clone carrying this T cell receptor (beta chain) with a few counts. Antigen: not known. The record originates from a study of cytomegalovirus exposure and HLA in healthy donors. The study, taken as a whole, reports: Evidence from a later analysis indicated that most CMV-associated TCR beta chains looked HLA-restricted.

With 60 Vbeta and 13 Jbeta primers, the PCR was carried out. The repertoire was sequenced with immunoSEQ multiplex PCR; TCRdb's copy has only in-frame clones and lacks some. The sample yields 150,000 or so clones, roughly 80% seen once. V lost 4 bases, J lost 5 bases, and 4 bases stayed unmatched. The CDR3 has 13 amino acids. CDR1 and CDR2 from the germline V gene are LNHDA and SQIVND (reference sequence). The genes are TRBV19 and TRBJ1-2; 7 positions agree with TRBD1. The source material was PBMCs. The sequence derives from a male donor in good health and CMV-seronegative. The CDR3 protein is CASSTGQTYGYTF. The CDR3 DNA reads as TGTGCCAGTAGTACGGGACAGACTTATGGCTACACCTTC. The full variable domain, completed using reference TRBV19 and TRBJ1-2, is DGGITQSPKYLFRKEGQNVTLSCEQNLNHDAMYWYRQDPGQGLRLIYYSQIVNDFQKGDIAEGYSVSREKKESFPLTVTSAQKNPTAFYLCASSTGQTYGYTFGSGTRLTVV.